The T cell receptor beta chain described here comes from a study of T-cell reconstitution after alpha-beta-depleted transplantation in children. The library targeted TCRbeta and was prepared with unique molecular identifiers. TCRdb processed the PCR reads anew with MiXCR; each CDR3 protein has one entry. Of 70,000 or so distinct CDR3 sequences listed, approximately 10% are singletons. The CDR3 extends over 15 amino acids. V lost 4 bases and J lost 12; bases outside the gene matches: 11. CDR1 and CDR2 (germline): SGHTA, FQGNSA. This clonotype has a count of ten or more. The V gene is TRBV7-2, the J gene TRBJ2-1; 11 nucleotides line up with TRBD2. Sequenced here: PBMCs, sampled before TCRalphabeta/CD19-depleted stem cell transplant. The sequence came from a boy under 18 with acute myeloid leukemia, due to receive a stem cell transplant. CDR3 residues: CASSSGLAVTIRQFF. CDR3 nucleotides: TGTGCCAGCAGCTCGGGACTAGCGGTGACCATCCGGCAGTTCTTC.